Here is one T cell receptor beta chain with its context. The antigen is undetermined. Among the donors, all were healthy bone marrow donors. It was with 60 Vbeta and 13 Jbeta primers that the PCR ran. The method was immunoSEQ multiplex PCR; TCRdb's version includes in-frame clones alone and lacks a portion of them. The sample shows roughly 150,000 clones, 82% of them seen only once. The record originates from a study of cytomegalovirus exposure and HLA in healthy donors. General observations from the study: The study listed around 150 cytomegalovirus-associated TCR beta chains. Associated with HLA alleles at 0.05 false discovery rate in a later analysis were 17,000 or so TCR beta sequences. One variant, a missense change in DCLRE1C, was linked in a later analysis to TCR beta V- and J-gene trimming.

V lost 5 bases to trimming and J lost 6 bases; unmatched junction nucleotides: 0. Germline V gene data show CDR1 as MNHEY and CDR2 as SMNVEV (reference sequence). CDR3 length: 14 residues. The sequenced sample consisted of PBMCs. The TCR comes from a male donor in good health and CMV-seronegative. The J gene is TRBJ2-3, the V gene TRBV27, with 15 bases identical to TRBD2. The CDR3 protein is CASSGTSGGDTQYF. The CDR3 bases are TGTGCCAGCAGTGGGACTAGCGGGGGGGATACGCAGTATTTT.